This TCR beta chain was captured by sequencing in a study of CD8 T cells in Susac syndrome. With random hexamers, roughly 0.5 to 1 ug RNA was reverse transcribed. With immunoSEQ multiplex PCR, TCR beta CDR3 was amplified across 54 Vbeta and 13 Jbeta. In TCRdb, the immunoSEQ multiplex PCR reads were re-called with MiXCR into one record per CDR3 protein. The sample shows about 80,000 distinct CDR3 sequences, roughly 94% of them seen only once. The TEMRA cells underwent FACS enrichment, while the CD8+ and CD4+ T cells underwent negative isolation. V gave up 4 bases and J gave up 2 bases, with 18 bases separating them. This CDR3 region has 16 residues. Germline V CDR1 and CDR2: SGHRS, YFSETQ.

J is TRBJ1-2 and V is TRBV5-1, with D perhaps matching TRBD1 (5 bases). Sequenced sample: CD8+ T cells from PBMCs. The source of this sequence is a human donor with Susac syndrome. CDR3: CASSQDAGTVNYGYTF. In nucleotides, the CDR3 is TGCGCCAGCAGCCAGGATGCCGGGACGGTAAACTATGGCTACACCTTC. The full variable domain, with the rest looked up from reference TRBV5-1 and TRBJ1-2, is KAGVTQTPRYLIKTRGQQVTLSCSPISGHRSVSWYQQTPGQGLQFLFEYFSETQRNKGNFPGRFSGRQFSNSRSEMNVSTLELGDSALYLCASSQDAGTVNYGYTFGSGTRLTVV.